This TCR beta chain appears in the sequencing data of a study of T cells in Graves' hyperthyroidism and ophthalmopathy. General study points: Most thyroid clonotypes expanded above 0.001 were also detected in blood.

Germline CDR1 and CDR2: MDHEN and SYDVKM. The V segment lost 2 bases and the J segment 7 bases; nucleotides outside the gene matches: 7. This CDR3 comprises 17 residues. This clonotype was seen repeatedly, ten times or more. The antigen remains undetermined. TCR beta CDR3 regions were amplified from RNA transcripts. The HTBI primer set was used in a first-round RT-PCR of the TCR CDR3. TCRdb itself ran the multiplex PCR reads through MiXCR, one entry per CDR3 protein. This table has a few hundred thousand distinct CDR3 sequences, 14% appearing once. Pregnant or lactating patients were excluded, as were those with uncontrolled infection or other autoimmune disease.

This receptor was identified in a woman aged 40 to 50 with Graves' hyperthyroidism. The sequencing sample was made of blood. The V call is TRBV28, the J call TRBJ1-6; the match to TRBD1 covers 11 bases. DNA for the CDR3: TGTGCCAGCAGTTTAGATGGGGGGACAGGGGGAAATTCACCCCTCCACTTT. It encodes CASSLDGGTGGNSPLHF.